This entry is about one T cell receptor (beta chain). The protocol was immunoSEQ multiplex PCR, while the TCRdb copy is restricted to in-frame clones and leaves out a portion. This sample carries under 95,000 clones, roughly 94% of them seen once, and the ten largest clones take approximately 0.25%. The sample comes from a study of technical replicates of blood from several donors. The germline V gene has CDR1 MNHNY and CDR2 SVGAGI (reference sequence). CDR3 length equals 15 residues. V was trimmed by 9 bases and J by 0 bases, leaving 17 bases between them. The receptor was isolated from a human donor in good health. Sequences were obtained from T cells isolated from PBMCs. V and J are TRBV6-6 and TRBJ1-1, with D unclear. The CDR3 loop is CASTELGPMNTEAFF. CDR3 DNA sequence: TGTGCCAGTACCGAGTTGGGCCCAATGAACACTGAAGCTTTCTTT.